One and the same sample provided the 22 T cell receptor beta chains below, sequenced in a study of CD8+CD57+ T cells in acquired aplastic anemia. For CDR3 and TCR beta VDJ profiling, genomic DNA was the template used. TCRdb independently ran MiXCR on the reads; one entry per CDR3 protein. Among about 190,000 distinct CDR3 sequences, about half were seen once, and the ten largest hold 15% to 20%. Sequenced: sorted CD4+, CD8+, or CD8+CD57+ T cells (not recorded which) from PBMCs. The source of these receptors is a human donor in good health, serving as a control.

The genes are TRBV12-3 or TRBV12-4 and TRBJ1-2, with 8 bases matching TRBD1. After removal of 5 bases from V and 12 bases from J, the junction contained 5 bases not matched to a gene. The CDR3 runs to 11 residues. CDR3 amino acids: CASSQGAGNTF. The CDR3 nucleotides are TGTGCCAGCAGTCAGGGGGCTGGAAACACCTTC.

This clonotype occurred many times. The CDR3 coding sequence is TGCGCCAGCAGCTTTGGACGGGAGTCTAGCACAGATACGCAGTATTTT. Its protein is CASSFGRESSTDTQYF. The V call is TRBV5-1, the J call TRBJ2-3, with TRBD2 as a possible D gene (6 bases). Germline CDR1 and CDR2: SGHRS and YFSETQ. The CDR3 consists of 16 residues. With 2 bases removed from V and 0 bases from J, the gap between germline ends came to 13 bases.

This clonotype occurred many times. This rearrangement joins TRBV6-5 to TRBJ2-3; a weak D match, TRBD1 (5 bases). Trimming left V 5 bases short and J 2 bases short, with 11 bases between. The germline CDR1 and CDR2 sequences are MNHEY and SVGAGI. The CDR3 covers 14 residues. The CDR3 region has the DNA TGTGCCAGCAGTCAGGGTCTAAACACAGATACGCAGTATTTT. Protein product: CASSQGLNTDTQYF.

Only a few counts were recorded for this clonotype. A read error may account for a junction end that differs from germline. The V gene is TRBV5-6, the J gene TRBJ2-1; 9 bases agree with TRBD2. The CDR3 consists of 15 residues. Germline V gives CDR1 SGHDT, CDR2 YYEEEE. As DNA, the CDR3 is TGTGCCAGCAGCCAAGGGACTAGCCCTAACAATGAGCAGCTCTTC. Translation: CASSQGTSPNNEQLF.

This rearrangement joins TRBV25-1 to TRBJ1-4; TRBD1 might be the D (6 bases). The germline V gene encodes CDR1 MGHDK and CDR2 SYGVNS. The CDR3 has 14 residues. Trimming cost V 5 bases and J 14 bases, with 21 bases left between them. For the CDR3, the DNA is TGTGCCAGCAGTCTCACCGGGACAACTAAAGGGCTGTTTTTT. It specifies CASSLTGTTKGLFF.

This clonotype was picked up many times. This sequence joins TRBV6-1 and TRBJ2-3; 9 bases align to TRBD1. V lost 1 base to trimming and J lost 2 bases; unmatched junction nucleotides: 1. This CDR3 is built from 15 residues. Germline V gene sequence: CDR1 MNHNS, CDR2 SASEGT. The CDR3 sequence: CASSEGTGVTDTQYF. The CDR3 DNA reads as TGTGCCAGCAGTGAAGGGACAGGGGTCACAGATACGCAGTATTTT.

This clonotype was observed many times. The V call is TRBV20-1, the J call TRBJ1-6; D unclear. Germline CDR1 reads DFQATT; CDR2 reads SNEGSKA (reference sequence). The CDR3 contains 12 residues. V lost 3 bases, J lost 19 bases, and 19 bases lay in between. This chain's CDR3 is CSASSVQRAEHF. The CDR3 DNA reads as TGCAGTGCTAGCTCAGTGCAGCGGGCGGAACACTTT.

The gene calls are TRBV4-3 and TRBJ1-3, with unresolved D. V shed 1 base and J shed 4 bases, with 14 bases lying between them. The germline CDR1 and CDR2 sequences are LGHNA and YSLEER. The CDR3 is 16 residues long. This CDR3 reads CASSQGHRLEGNTIYF. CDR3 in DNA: TGCGCCAGCAGCCAAGGGCACAGACTCGAGGGAAACACCATATATTTT.

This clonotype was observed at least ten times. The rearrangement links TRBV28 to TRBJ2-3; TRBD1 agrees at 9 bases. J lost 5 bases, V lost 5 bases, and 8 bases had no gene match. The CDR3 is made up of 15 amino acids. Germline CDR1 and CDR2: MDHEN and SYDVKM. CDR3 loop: CASSTRQGGEDTQYF. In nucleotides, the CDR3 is TGTGCCAGCAGTACTCGACAGGGGGGAGAAGATACGCAGTATTTT. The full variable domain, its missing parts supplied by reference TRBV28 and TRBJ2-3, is DVKVTQSSRYLVKRTGEKVFLECVQDMDHENMFWYRQDPGLGLRLIYFSYDVKMKEKGDIPEGYSVSREKKERFSLILESASTNQTSMYLCASSTRQGGEDTQYFGPGTRLTVL.

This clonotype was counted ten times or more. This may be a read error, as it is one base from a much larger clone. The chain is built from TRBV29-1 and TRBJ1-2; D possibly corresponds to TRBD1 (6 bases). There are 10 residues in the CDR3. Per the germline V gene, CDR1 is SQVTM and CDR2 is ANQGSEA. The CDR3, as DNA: TGCAGCGTTGTATTGGGGGGCTACGCCTTC. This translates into CSVVLGGYAF.

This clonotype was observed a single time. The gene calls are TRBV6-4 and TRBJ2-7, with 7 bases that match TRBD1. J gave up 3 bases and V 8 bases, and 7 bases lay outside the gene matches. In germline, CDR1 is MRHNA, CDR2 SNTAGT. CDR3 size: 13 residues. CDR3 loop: CASDPDRSYEQYF. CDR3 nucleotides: TGTGCCAGCGACCCGGACAGGAGCTACGAGCAGTACTTC.

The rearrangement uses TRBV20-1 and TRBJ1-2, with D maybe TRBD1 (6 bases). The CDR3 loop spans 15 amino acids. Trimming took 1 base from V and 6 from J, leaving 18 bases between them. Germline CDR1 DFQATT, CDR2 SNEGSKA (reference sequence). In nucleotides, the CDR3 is TGCAGTGCTAGAGGGGGCCAAACACCAGGGGATGGCTACACCTTC. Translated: CSARGGQTPGDGYTF.

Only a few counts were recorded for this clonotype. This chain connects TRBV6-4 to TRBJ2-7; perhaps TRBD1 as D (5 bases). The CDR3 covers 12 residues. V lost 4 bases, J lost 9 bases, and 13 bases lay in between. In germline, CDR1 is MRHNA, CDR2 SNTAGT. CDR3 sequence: CASSGSLQAQYF. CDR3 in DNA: TGTGCCAGCAGTGGTTCTTTACAGGCGCAGTACTTC.

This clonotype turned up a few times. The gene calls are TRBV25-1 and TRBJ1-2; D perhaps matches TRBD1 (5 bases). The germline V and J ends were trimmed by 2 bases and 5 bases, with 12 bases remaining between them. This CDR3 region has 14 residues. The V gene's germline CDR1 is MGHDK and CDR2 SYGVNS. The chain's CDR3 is CASSEKGTIYGYTF. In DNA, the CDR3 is TGTGCCAGCAGTGAAAAAGGGACTATTTATGGCTACACCTTC.

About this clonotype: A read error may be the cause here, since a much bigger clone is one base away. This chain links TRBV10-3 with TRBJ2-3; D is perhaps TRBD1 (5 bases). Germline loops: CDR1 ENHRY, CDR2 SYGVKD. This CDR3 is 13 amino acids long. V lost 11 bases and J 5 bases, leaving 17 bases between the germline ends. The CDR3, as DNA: TGTGCCGCCGAAGACAGATACCGAGATACGCAGTATTTT. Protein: CAAEDRYRDTQYF.

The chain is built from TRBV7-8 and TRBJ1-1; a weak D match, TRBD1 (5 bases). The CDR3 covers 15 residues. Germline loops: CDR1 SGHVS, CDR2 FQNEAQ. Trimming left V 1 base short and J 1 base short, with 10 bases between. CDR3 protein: CASSLVTAGNTEAFF. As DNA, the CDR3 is TGTGCCAGCAGCTTAGTGACAGCGGGGAACACTGAAGCTTTCTTT.

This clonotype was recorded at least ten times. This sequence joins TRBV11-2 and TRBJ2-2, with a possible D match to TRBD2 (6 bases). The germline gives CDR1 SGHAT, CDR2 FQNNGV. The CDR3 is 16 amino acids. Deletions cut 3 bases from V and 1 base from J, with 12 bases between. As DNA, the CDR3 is TGTGCCAGCAGCTTCAGGACTACGCTGAACACCGGGGAGCTGTTTTTT. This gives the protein CASSFRTTLNTGELFF.

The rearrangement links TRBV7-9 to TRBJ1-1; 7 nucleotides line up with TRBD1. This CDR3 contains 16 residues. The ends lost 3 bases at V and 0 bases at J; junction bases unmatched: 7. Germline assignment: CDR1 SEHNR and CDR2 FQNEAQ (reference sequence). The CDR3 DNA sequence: TGTGCCAGCAGCTTGTCGGGACAGACAATGAACACTGAAGCTTTCTTT. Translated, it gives CASSLSGQTMNTEAFF.

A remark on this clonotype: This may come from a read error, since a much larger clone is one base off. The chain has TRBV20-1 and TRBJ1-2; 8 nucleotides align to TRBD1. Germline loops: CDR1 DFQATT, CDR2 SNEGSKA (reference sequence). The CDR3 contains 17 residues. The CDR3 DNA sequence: TGCAGTGCTAGAGAGCCAGGGGGCATGAACGCGAACTATGGCCACACCTTC. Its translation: CSAREPGGMNANYGHTF.

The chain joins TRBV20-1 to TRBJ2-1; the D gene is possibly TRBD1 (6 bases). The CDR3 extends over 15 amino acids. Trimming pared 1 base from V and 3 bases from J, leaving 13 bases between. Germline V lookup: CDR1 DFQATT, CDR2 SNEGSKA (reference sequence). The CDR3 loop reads CSARGADSFYNEQFF. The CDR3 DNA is TGCAGTGCTAGAGGAGCGGACAGTTTCTACAATGAGCAGTTCTTC.

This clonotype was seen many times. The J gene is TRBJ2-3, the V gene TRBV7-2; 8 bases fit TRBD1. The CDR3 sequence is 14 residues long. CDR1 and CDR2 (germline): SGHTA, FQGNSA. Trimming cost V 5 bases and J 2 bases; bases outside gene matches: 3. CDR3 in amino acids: CASSEQGVTDTQYF. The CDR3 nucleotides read TGTGCCAGCAGCGAACAGGGGGTCACAGATACGCAGTATTTT.

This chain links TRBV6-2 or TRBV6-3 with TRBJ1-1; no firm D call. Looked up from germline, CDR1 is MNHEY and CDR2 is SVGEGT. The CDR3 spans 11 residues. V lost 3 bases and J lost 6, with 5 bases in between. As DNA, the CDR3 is TGTGCCAGCAGTTATCGGGCTGAAGCTTTCTTT. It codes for CASSYRAEAFF.